This T cell receptor (beta chain) came from a study of cytomegalovirus exposure and HLA in healthy donors. Study information: The same platform was used for the roughly 120 validation repertoires as for the roughly 730 first-cohort repertoires, as reported in a later analysis.

With regard to this clone: Its matching antigen is unknown.

Profiled with immunoSEQ multiplex PCR; TCRdb holds only in-frame clones, not every one. Of roughly 350,000 clones in the sample, 86% were seen once. V shed 1 base and J shed 1 base, with 14 bases lying between them. The CDR3 has 16 amino acids. Looked up from germline, CDR1 is SGHNT and CDR2 is YYREEE (reference sequence). Study-wide points: Associated with cytomegalovirus, according to the listing, were 150 to 200 TCR beta chains. First-cohort TCR clusters tended to co-occur in the roughly 120 validation repertoires, a later analysis found.

The receptor's source is a woman younger than 30 in good health and CMV-seronegative. This chain uses TRBV5-4 with TRBJ2-5, with a possible D match to TRBD1 (7 bases). The sample consisted of PBMCs. Here the CDR3 DNA reads TGTGCCAGCAGCTTGCGGCAGGGGGGTCTCCAAGAGACCCAGTACTTC. Encoded protein: CASSLRQGGLQETQYF.